The T cell receptor (beta chain) described here comes from a study of CD8 T cells in Susac syndrome. As for the study in general: Clinical remission applied to about 8 sequenced Susac syndrome patients, and about six had active disease.

The TEMRA cells underwent FACS enrichment, while the CD8+ and CD4+ T cells underwent negative isolation. Study-wide results and caveats: It was acknowledged by the study that relatively few individuals were included in its TCR sequencing and HLA analysis.

This clonotype was seen just once. The target antigen is unknown. RNA was extracted with the RNeasy kit, and a quantity of about 0.5 to 1 ug was reverse transcribed using random hexamers. TCRdb re-analysed the immunoSEQ multiplex PCR reads in MiXCR, keeping a single row per CDR3 protein. The top ten clones hold 0.099% of a sample with 180,000 or so distinct CDR3 sequences, just under 95% of them seen once. The TCR sequence derives from a human donor with Susac syndrome. Sequencing was done on a sample of CD4+ T cells from PBMCs.

For the CDR3, the DNA is TGTGCCAGCAGTTTATTGCGACAGGGGTACGAGCAGTACTTC. Encoded protein: CASSLLRQGYEQYF. The rearrangement uses TRBV27 and TRBJ2-7; 8 bases align to TRBD1. J lost 4 bases, V lost 1 base, and 3 bases had no gene match. Germline V CDR1 and CDR2: MNHEY, SMNVEV (reference sequence). The CDR3 runs 14 residues.